The 9 T cell receptor beta chains in this list originate from one sample, sequenced in a study of beta chain features in type 1 diabetes (dated by TCRdb to 2017 to 2018). The paper's findings and limits, for the study overall: Type 1 diabetes patients showed a moderate but significant shortening of TCRB CDR3 length in all four CD4+ subsets.

Library creation used the immunoSEQ multiplex PCR assay. The High Capacity cDNA Reverse Transcription Kit was used to reverse transcribe all of the isolated RNA, meaning that expressed TCRB transcripts were what got sequenced. In TCRdb, the immuneACCESS table is reduced to in-frame sequences with V and J assigned. These tables do not hold every clone; where another copy was compared, an unresolved V gene accounts for under half, and the others remain unexplained. Counted in this sample were hundreds of thousands of clones; roughly 11% of them appeared once. In total, the top ten clones hold 0.017% of the sample. Their recognized antigens are unknown. The sequencing sample was made of naive CD4+ T cells from blood. Sample cell subset or site, as interpreted from the label and publication: true naive CD4+ T cells. The receptors were sampled from a man aged 25-45 years with type 1 diabetes.

The chain joins TRBV7-2 to TRBJ1-2; a possible D gene is TRBD1 (5 bases). Germline-derived CDR1 and CDR2 are SGHTA and FQGNSA. The length of the CDR3 is 13 residues. V was shortened by 4 bases and J by 2 bases, with 8 bases between the two germline ends. The CDR3 DNA follows: TGTGCCAGCAGCTCCCCAGGGAACTATGGCTACACCTTC. Translation: CASSSPGNYGYTF.

V usage is TRBV18 and J usage is TRBJ2-1, with D possibly TRBD1 on 6 matching bases. The germline V gene has CDR1 KGHSH and CDR2 LQKENI. There are 15 residues in the CDR3. Trimming shortened V by 2 bases and J by 5 bases, and 13 bases separated the two germline ends. The CDR3 DNA is TGTGCCAGCTCACCATCGAGGGCAGGGGACAATGAGCAGTTCTTC. It translates to CASSPSRAGDNEQFF.

This clone was detected only a few times. The chain carries TRBV18 and TRBJ1-4; D ambiguous. This CDR3 is 13 amino acids long. Trimming stripped 6 bases from V and 13 bases from J, with 18 bases between. CDR1 is KGHSH and CDR2 is LQKENI in the germline V gene. The CDR3 region has the DNA TGTGCCAGCTCGCTTCAAAAAGACATGCGACTGTTTTTT. Translating it yields CASSLQKDMRLFF.

This clone showed up just a few times. DNA of the CDR3: TGTGCCAGCAGTTACGAGGGCTCCTCCTACGAGCAGTACTTC. Its translation: CASSYEGSSYEQYF. V gene TRBV6-5 combines with J gene TRBJ2-7; D possibly corresponds to TRBD2 (5 bases). V was trimmed by 2 bases and J by 0 bases, leaving 8 bases between them. The CDR3 loop spans 14 amino acids. Germline V lookup: CDR1 MNHEY, CDR2 SVGAGI.

Only a few counts were recorded for this clone. This chain uses TRBV6-1 with TRBJ2-2; 7 bases agree with TRBD1. This CDR3 spans 13 amino acids. Looked up from germline, CDR1 is MNHNS and CDR2 is SASEGT. V gave up 11 bases and J gave up 3 bases; unmatched junction bases: 6. In nucleotides, the CDR3 is TGTGCCTGCCGACAGGGATACACCGGGGAGCTGTTTTTT. Protein sequence: CACRQGYTGELFF.

With respect to this clone: Other DNA sequences in this sample translate to the same CDR3. V usage is TRBV29-1 and J usage is TRBJ1-1; 7 bases line up with TRBD1. The CDR3 sequence is 12 residues long. Losses at the gene ends were 7 bases for V and 0 bases for J; bases not matched to a gene: 2. The germline V gene has CDR1 SQVTM and CDR2 ANQGSEA. The chain's CDR3 is CSADRVNTEAFF. CDR3 nucleotide sequence: TGCAGCGCTGACAGGGTGAACACTGAAGCTTTCTTT.

This chain connects TRBV5-4 to TRBJ1-1; D might be TRBD1 (6 bases). CDR1 and CDR2 from the germline V gene are SGHNT and YYREEE (reference sequence). Trimming took off 0 bases at V and 7 bases at J, with 13 bases between the two ends. This CDR3 has 14 amino acids. CDR3 residues: CASSLAPDSLEAFF. DNA for the CDR3: TGTGCCAGCAGCTTGGCACCGGACAGCCTTGAAGCTTTCTTT.

This clone was counted only a few times. The chain combines TRBV19 with TRBJ2-1; 7 bases fit TRBD2. There are 15 residues in the CDR3. V lost 9 bases and J lost 9; bases outside the gene matches: 17. CDR1 LNHDA and CDR2 SQIVND come from the germline V gene (reference sequence). Here the CDR3 DNA reads TGTGCCAGCCGGACCGGGACTACGACCATTCGTGAGCAGTTCTTC. This codes for CASRTGTTTIREQFF. The full variable domain, rest sourced from reference TRBV19 and TRBJ2-1, is DGGITQSPKYLFRKEGQNVTLSCEQNLNHDAMYWYRQDPGQGLRLIYYSQIVNDFQKGDIAEGYSVSREKKESFPLTVTSAQKNPTAFYLCASRTGTTTIREQFFGPGTRLTVL.

V and J are TRBV30 and TRBJ1-2; 12 nucleotides agree with TRBD1. The CDR3 has 16 amino acids. Trimming cost V 3 bases and J 6 bases; bases outside gene matches: 11. The germline V gene encodes CDR1 GTSNPN and CDR2 SVGIG (reference sequence). CDR3 nucleotide sequence: TGTGCCTGGAGCGCCCAGAGGGACAGGGGGCGAGATGGCTACACCTTC. It codes for CAWSAQRDRGRDGYTF.